This is a list of T cell receptor beta chains from one sample in a study of T cell responses to AZD1222 COVID-19 vaccine. Measured with immunoSEQ multiplex PCR; TCRdb has only the in-frame clones, and not every one. The data hold roughly 150,000 clones, with more than 70% observed a single time. The source was peripheral blood, collected on day 0 of AZD1222 vaccination. These receptors were taken from an adult in good health. The CDR3 runs from the conserved cysteine through the conserved F or W. Expanded clones are given a class, and other clones once, few, many or no size at all.

v_gene	j_gene	abundance	CDR3aa
TRBV11-2	TRBJ2-3	.	CASNPGTDTQYF
TRBV4-2	TRBJ2-2	few	CASSHPNTGELFF
TRBV28	TRBJ2-7	few	CASTARGTGSYEQYF
TRBV4-3	TRBJ1-2	.	CASSQDKFSYGYTF
TRBV6-5	TRBJ1-2	.	CASRRDTLYGYTF
TRBV12-3/TRBV12-4	TRBJ2-7	.	CASSFRASEQYF
TRBV3-1/TRBV3-2	TRBJ2-3	.	CASGGLAGAPFPDTQYF
TRBV9	TRBJ2-7	.	CASSPGTSGSYEQYF
TRBV14	TRBJ2-7	.	CASSLPVTPRPYEQYF
TRBV9	TRBJ1-4	.	CASSVRGGGNEKLFF
TRBV7-2	TRBJ2-1	.	CASSLAIRIAEQFF
TRBV7-2	TRBJ2-2	.	CASSWGQLNTGELFF
TRBV10-3	TRBJ2-7	.	CAIGTESYEQYF
TRBV6-1	TRBJ1-2	.	CASSDPAGEYYGYTF
TRBV7-2	TRBJ1-4	.	CASSDQGPTNEKLFF
TRBV15	TRBJ2-5	.	CATSRVRWETQYF
TRBV6-2/TRBV6-3	TRBJ1-5	once	CASSYTAGTNLNQPQHF
TRBV4-3	TRBJ1-4	.	CASSTHRVPNEKLFF
TRBV27	TRBJ1-2	.	CASSFQGSYGYTF
TRBV28	TRBJ1-1	.	CASLSVNTEAFF
TRBV12-3/TRBV12-4	TRBJ1-2	once	CASSPEPIYGYTF
TRBV20-1	TRBJ1-3	.	CSATKESIYF
TRBV18	TRBJ2-5	.	CASSPPAYPGEETQYF
TRBV19	TRBJ2-4	once	CASSISRGIIKNIQYF
TRBV24-1	TRBJ2-1	few	CATSDIKGLNEQFF
TRBV27	TRBJ1-5	.	CASSPRDLNQPQHF
TRBV24-1	TRBJ1-1	.	CATRDGGQLNTEAFF
TRBV7-9	TRBJ2-1	.	CASSLEAGTNEQFF
TRBV5-1	TRBJ2-1	.	CASSLGAGPSYNEQFF
TRBV4-3	TRBJ1-2	.	CASSHRQGVDYGYTF
TRBV28	TRBJ2-1	.	CASSGTHNEQFF
TRBV4-2	TRBJ2-1	.	CASSQAPWGTARDEQFF
TRBV30	TRBJ1-3	.	CAWTEGRGRNTIYF
TRBV5-6	TRBJ2-7	.	CASSLLLAGVTYEQYF
TRBV7-9	TRBJ1-4	.	CASSFAQATEKLFF
TRBV3-1/TRBV3-2	TRBJ1-1	.	CASSQGRGERAFF
TRBV19	TRBJ1-1	.	CASSQGKGNTEAFF
TRBV6-5	TRBJ2-5	.	CASSYAQGETQYF
TRBV7-2	TRBJ2-5	.	CASSFPVMETQYF
TRBV7-9	TRBJ1-4	.	CASSSAREKLFF
TRBV7-9	TRBJ1-2	.	CASSPDGNYGYTF
TRBV7-2	TRBJ2-4	.	CASSLERGAKNIQYF
TRBV29-1	TRBJ2-5	.	CSTPLEGLETQYF
TRBV3-1/TRBV3-2	TRBJ1-2	few	CASSQTDIAGYTF
TRBV5-4	TRBJ1-1	.	CASSPSPETGINTEAFF
TRBV5-4	TRBJ2-7	.	CASRNRDSYEQYF